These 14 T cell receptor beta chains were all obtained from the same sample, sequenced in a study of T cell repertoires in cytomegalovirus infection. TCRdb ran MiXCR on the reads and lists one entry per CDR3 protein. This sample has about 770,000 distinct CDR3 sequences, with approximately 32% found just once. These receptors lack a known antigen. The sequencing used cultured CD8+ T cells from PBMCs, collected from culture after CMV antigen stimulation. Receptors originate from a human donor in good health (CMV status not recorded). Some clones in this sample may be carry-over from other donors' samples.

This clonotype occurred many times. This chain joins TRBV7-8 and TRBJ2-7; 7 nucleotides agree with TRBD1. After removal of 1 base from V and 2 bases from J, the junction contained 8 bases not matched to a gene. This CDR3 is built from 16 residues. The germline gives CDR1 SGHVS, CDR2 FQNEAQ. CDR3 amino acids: CASSLGDRTTTYEQYF. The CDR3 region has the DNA TGTGCCAGCAGCTTAGGGGACAGAACCACCACCTACGAGCAGTACTTC.

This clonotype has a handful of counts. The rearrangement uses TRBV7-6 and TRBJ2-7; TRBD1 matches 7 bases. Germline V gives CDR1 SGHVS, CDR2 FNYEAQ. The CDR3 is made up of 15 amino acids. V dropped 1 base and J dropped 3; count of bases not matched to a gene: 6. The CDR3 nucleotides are TGTGCCAGCAGCTTAGAGACAGGGCTCGTCTACGAGCAGTACGTC. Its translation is CASSLETGLVYEQYV.

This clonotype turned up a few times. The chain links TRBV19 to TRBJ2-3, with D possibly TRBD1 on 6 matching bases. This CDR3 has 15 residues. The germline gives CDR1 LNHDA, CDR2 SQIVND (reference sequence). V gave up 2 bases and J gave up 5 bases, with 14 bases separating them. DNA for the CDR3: TGTGCCAGTAGTATAAGGGGCAGGGGCGGAGATACGCAGTATTTT. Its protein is CASSIRGRGGDTQYF. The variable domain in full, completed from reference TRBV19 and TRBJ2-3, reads DGGITQSPKYLFRKEGQNVTLSCEQNLNHDAMYWYRQDPGQGLRLIYYSQIVNDFQKGDIAEGYSVSREKKESFPLTVTSAQKNPTAFYLCASSIRGRGGDTQYFGPGTRLTVL.

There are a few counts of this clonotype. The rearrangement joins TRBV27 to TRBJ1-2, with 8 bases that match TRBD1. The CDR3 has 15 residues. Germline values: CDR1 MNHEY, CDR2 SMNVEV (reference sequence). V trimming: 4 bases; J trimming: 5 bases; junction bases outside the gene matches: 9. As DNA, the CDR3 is TGTGCCAGCAGTTCACGGACAGGGTGGGGTTATGGCTACACCTTC. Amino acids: CASSSRTGWGYGYTF.

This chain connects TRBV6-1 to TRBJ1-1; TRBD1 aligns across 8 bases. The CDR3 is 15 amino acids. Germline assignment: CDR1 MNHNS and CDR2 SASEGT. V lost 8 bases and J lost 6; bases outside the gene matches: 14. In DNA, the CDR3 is TGTGCCAGCCCTCCCTGCGGACAGGGCGGACCTGAAGCTTTCTTT. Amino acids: CASPPCGQGGPEAFF.

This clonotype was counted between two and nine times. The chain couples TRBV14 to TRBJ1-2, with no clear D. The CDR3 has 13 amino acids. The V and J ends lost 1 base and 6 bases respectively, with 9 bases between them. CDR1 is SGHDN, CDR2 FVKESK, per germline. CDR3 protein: CASSQVRTDGYTF. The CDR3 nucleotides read TGTGCCAGCAGCCAAGTTAGGACGGATGGCTACACCTTC.

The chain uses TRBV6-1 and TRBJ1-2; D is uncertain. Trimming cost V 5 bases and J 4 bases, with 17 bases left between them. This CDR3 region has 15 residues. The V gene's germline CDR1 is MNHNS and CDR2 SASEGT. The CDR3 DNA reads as TGTGCCAGCAGTTATGCCAGGAATTCTTTCTATGGCTACACCTTC. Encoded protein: CASSYARNSFYGYTF.

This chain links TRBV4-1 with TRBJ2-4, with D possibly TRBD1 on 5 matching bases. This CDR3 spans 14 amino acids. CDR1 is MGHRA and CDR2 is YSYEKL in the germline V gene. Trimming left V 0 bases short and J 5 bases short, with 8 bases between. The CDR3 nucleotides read TGCGCCAGCAGCCAAGATAGGGGTCAAAACATTCAGTACTTC. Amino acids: CASSQDRGQNIQYF.

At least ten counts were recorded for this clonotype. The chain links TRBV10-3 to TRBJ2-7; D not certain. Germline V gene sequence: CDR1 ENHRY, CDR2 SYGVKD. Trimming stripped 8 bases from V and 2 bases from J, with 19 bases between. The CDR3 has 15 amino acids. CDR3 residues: CAISLEAAVTYEQYF. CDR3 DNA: TGTGCCATCTCTCTCGAGGCAGCCGTAACCTACGAGCAGTACTTC.

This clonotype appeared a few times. Here the CDR3 reads CASGGAWTEAFF. For the CDR3, the DNA is TGTGCCAGCGGGGGGGCGTGGACTGAAGCTTTCTTT. The chain uses TRBV27 and TRBJ1-1, with D perhaps matching TRBD1 (6 bases). Germline V CDR1 and CDR2: MNHEY, SMNVEV (reference sequence). The CDR3 runs to 12 residues. V lost 8 bases and J lost 5, with 12 bases in between.

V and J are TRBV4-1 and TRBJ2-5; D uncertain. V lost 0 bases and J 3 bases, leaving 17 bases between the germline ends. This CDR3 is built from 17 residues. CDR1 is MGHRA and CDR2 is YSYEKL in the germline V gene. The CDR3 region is CASSQDPGSGVKETQYF. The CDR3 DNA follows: TGCGCCAGCAGCCAAGATCCCGGTAGTGGAGTCAAAGAGACCCAGTACTTC.

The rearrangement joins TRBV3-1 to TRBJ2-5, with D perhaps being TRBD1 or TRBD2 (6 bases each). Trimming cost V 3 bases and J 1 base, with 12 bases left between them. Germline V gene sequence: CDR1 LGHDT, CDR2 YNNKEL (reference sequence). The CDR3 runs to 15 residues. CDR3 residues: CASSHSGQTQETQYF. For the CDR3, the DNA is TGTGCCAGCAGCCATAGCGGACAGACCCAAGAGACCCAGTACTTC.

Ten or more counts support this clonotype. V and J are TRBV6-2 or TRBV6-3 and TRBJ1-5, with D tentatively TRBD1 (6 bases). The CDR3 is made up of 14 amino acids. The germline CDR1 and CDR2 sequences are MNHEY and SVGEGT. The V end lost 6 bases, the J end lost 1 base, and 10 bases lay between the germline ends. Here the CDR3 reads CASRVQGSNQPQHF. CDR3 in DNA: TGTGCCAGCAGAGTTCAGGGGAGCAATCAGCCCCAGCATTTT.

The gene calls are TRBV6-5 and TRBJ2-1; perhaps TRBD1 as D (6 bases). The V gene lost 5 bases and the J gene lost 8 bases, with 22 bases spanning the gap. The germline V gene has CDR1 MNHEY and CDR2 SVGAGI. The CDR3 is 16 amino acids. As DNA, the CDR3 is TGTGCCAGCAGTCCACCAGGGGCGAGCCCTCTCCATGAGCAGTTCTTC. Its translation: CASSPPGASPLHEQFF.